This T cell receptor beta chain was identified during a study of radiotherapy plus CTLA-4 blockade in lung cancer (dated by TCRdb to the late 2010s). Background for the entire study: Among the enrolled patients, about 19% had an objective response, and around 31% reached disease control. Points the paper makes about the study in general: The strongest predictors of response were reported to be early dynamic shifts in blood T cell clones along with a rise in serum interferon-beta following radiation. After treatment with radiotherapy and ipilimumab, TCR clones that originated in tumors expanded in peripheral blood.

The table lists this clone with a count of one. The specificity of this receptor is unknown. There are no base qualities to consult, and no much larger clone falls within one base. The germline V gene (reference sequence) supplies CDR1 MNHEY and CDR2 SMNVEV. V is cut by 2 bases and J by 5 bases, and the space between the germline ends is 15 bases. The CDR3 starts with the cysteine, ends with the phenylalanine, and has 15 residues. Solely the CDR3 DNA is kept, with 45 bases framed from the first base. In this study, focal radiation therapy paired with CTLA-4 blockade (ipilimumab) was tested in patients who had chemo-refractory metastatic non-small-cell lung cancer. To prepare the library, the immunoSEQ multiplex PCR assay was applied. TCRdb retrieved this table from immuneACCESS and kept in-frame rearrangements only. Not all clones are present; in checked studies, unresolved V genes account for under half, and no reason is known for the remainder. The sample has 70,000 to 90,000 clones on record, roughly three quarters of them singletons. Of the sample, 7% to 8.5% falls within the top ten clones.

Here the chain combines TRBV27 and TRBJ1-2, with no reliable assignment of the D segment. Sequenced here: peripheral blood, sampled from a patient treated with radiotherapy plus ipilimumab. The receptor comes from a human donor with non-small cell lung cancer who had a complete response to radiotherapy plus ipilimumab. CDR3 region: CASSLMSMGGYGYTF. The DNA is TGTGCCAGCAGTTTAATGAGTATGGGAGGTTATGGCTACACCTTC.